This T cell receptor beta chain was captured in a study of T cell changes during pregnancy in multiple sclerosis. Libraries were prepared by immunoSEQ multiplex PCR; TCRdb keeps only in-frame clonotypes and omits some of them. The table has 40,000 to 45,000 clones, over 75% seen once. Unmatched junction bases numbered 4, after V lost 3 bases and J lost 2 bases. The CDR3 runs to 14 residues. Germline V gives CDR1 SGHRS, CDR2 YFSETQ. V is TRBV5-1 and J is TRBJ2-5; TRBD1 matches 7 bases. The material was CD4+ T cells from peripheral blood mononuclear cells, obtained before pregnancy. The source of this sequence is a female donor with multiple sclerosis, enrolled in a pregnancy study. This CDR3 is CASSSQGRQETQYF. In nucleotides, the CDR3 is TGCGCCAGCAGCTCACAGGGGCGGCAAGAGACCCAGTACTTC.